This passage covers 8 T cell receptor beta chains from one sample sequenced in a study of blood T cell repertoires in COVID-19. Here immunoSEQ multiplex PCR was the method, and the copy in TCRdb shows in-frame clones only, minus some. The sample has more than 200,000 clones; around 90% are singletons. The specimen was PBMCs or T cells enriched from blood (not recorded which). The receptors were sampled from a man aged 25-45 years in a cohort exposed to, infected with or recovered from COVID-19 (not recorded which).

V is TRBV28 and J is TRBJ1-6; TRBD1 matches at 7 bases. V lost 7 bases, J lost 13 bases, and 7 bases stayed unmatched. Per germline, CDR1 MDHEN and CDR2 SYDVKM. CDR3 length: 12 residues. The CDR3 is CASMTGSLPLHF. In nucleotides, the CDR3 is TGTGCCAGCATGACAGGGAGTCTCCCCCTCCACTTT.

The chain links TRBV6-5 to TRBJ1-4; a weak D match, TRBD1 (5 bases). The CDR3 is made up of 16 amino acids. Per the germline V gene, CDR1 is MNHEY and CDR2 is SVGAGI. V was pared by 0 bases and J by 3 bases, with 11 bases between. The CDR3 DNA is TGTGCCAGCAGTTACTCGATTTCGGGGGCTAATGAAAAACTGTTTTTT. It specifies CASSYSISGANEKLFF.

The rearrangement joins TRBV7-6 to TRBJ1-6; D remains ambiguous. The germline V and J ends were trimmed by 1 base and 6 bases, with 10 bases remaining between them. Germline CDR1 SGHVS, CDR2 FNYEAQ. This CDR3 has 15 amino acids. CDR3 sequence: CASSLGRGANSPLHF. The CDR3 DNA reads as TGTGCCAGCAGCTTAGGACGGGGTGCTAATTCACCCCTCCACTTT.

The chain joins TRBV6-5 to TRBJ1-2; a weak D match, TRBD1 (5 bases). The CDR3 covers 13 residues. The germline V gene has CDR1 MNHEY and CDR2 SVGAGI. V was clipped by 6 bases and J by 4 bases, with 12 bases between them. The CDR3 bases are TGTGCCAGCAGCCCCGGACAAAGCTATGGCTACACCTTC. Amino acids: CASSPGQSYGYTF.

Here the CDR3 reads CASSLDVGAHYGYTF. The DNA of the CDR3 is TGTGCCAGCAGCTTAGATGTAGGGGCGCATTATGGCTACACCTTC. V is TRBV13 and J is TRBJ1-2, with D perhaps matching TRBD1 (5 bases). CDR1 and CDR2 (germline): PRHDT, FYEKMQ (reference sequence). V was cut by 1 base and J by 5 bases, with 14 bases left in between. This CDR3 has 15 amino acids.

This chain joins TRBV6-1 and TRBJ1-3; D unclear. CDR1 is MNHNS and CDR2 is SASEGT in the germline V gene. The CDR3 is 13 residues long. Trimming left V 1 base short and J 4 bases short, with 5 bases between. The CDR3 here is CASSEGQGNTIYF. CDR3 DNA sequence: TGTGCCAGCAGTGAAGGTCAGGGAAACACCATATATTTT.

The V gene is TRBV5-5, the J gene TRBJ2-7, with 13 bases aligning to TRBD2. Germline V gene data show CDR1 as SGHKS and CDR2 as YYEKEE (reference sequence). V lost 4 bases to trimming and J lost 3 bases; unmatched junction nucleotides: 10. The length of the CDR3 is 17 residues. The CDR3 is CASSPPRTSGRYYEQYF. Here the CDR3 DNA reads TGTGCCAGCAGCCCGCCCCGGACTAGCGGGAGATACTACGAGCAGTACTTC.

This chain links TRBV27 with TRBJ2-7; 11 bases agree with TRBD2. The CDR3 loop spans 15 amino acids. J lost 6 bases, V lost 5 bases, and 9 bases had no gene match. CDR1 and CDR2 from the germline V gene are MNHEY and SMNVEV (reference sequence). DNA for the CDR3: TGTGCCAGCAGTCCCGTAGCGGGAGGGCCTTTCGAGCAGTACTTC. This translates into CASSPVAGGPFEQYF.